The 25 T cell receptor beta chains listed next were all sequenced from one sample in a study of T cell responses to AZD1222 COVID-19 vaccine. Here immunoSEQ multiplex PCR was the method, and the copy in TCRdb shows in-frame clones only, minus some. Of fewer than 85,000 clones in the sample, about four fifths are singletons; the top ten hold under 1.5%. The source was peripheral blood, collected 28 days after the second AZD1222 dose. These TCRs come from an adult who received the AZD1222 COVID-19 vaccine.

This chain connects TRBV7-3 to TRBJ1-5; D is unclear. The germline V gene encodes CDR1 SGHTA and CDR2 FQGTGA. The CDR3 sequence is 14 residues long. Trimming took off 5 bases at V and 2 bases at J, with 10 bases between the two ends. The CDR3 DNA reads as TGTGCCAGCAGCACGGGCCCCGGCAATCAGCCCCAGCATTTT. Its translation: CASSTGPGNQPQHF.

The CDR3 DNA reads TGTGCCAGCAGGGGGGGTATCTCCAGGGTCGGGGAAAAACTGTTTTTT. It yields the protein CASRGGISRVGEKLFF. The gene calls are TRBV25-1 and TRBJ1-4, with a weak D call TRBD1 (5 bases). Germline loops: CDR1 MGHDK, CDR2 SYGVNS. This CDR3 comprises 16 residues. V was cut by 6 bases and J by 8 bases, with 22 bases left in between.

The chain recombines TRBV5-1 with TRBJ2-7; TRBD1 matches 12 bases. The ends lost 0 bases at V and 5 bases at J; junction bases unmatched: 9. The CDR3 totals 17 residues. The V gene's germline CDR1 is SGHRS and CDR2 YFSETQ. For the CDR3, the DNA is TGCGCCAGCAGCTTGGGCGTAGGGGACAGGGGGCTTGACGAGCAGTACTTC. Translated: CASSLGVGDRGLDEQYF.

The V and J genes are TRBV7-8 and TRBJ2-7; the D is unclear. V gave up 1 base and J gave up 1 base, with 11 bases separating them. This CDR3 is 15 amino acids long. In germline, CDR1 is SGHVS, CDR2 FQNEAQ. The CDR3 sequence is CASSLEPVHSYEQYF. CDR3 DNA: TGTGCCAGCAGCTTAGAGCCAGTGCATTCCTACGAGCAGTACTTC.

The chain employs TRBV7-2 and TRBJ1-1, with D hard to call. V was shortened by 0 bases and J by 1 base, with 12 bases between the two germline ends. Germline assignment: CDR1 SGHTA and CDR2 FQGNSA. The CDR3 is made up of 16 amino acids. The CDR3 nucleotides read TGTGCCAGCAGCTTAGCAGGTTTAGGCACGAACACTGAAGCTTTCTTT. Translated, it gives CASSLAGLGTNTEAFF.

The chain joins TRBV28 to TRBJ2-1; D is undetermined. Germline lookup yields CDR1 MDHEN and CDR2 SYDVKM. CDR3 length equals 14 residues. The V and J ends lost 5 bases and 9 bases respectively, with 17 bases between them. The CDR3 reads CASSLTRLGGEQFF. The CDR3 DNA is TGTGCCAGCAGTCTCACAAGATTGGGCGGTGAGCAGTTCTTC. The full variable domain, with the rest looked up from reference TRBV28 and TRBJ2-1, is DVKVTQSSRYLVKRTGEKVFLECVQDMDHENMFWYRQDPGLGLRLIYFSYDVKMKEKGDIPEGYSVSREKKERFSLILESASTNQTSMYLCASSLTRLGGEQFFGPGTRLTVL.

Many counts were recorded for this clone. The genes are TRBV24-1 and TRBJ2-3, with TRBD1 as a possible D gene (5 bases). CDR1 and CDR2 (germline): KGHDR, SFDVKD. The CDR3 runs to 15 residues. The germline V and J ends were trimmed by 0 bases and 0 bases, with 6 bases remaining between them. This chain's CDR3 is CATSDLWGSTDTQYF. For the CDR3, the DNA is TGTGCCACCAGTGATTTGTGGGGCAGCACAGATACGCAGTATTTT.

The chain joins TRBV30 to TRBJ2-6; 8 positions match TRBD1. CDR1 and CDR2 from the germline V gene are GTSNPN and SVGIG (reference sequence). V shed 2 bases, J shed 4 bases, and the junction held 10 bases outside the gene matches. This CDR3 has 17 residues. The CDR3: CAWSWTGIGTGANVLTF. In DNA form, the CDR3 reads TGTGCCTGGAGTTGGACAGGGATTGGTACAGGGGCCAACGTCCTGACTTTC.

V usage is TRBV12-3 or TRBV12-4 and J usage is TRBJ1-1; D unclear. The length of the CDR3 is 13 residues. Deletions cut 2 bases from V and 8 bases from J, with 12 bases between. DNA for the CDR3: TGTGCCAGCAGTTTAACGACGGGTCCCGAAGCTTTCTTT. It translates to CASSLTTGPEAFF.

In nucleotides, the CDR3 is TGTGCCAGCAGCGTAGGTGAGGGACCTCCAGGTGTAAAACTGTTTTTT. Translating gives CASSVGEGPPGVKLFF. The chain has TRBV9 and TRBJ1-4; maybe TRBD1 (5 bases). V lost 0 bases to trimming and J lost 10 bases, with 19 bases between them. There are 16 residues in the CDR3. Per the germline V gene, CDR1 is SGDLS and CDR2 is YYNGEE.

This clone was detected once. The chain's CDR3 is CSGDRAMNTEAFF. The CDR3 bases are TGCAGCGGGGACAGAGCAATGAACACTGAAGCTTTCTTT. The chain combines TRBV29-1 with TRBJ1-1; TRBD1 matches 7 bases. The germline V gene encodes CDR1 SQVTM and CDR2 ANQGSEA. CDR3 length equals 13 residues. Trimming removed 7 bases from V and 0 bases from J; junction bases left unmatched: 5.

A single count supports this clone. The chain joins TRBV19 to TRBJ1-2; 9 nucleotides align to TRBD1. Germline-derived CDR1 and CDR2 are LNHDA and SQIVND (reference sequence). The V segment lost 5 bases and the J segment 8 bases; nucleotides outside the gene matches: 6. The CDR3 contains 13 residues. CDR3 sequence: CASSPPGQGGYTF. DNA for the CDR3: TGTGCCAGTAGTCCTCCGGGACAGGGCGGCTACACCTTC.

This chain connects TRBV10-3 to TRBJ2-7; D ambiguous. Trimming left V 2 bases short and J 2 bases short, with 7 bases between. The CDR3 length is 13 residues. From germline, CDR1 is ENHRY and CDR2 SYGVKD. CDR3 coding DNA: TGTGCCATCAGTGAGAGGCACCCCTACGAGCAGTACTTC. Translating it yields CAISERHPYEQYF.

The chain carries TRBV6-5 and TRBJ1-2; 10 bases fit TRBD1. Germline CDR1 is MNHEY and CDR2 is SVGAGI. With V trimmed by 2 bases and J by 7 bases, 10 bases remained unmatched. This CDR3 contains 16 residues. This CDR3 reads CASSYGDRGGGVGYTF. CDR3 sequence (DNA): TGTGCCAGCAGTTACGGGGACAGGGGCGGGGGTGTTGGCTACACCTTC.

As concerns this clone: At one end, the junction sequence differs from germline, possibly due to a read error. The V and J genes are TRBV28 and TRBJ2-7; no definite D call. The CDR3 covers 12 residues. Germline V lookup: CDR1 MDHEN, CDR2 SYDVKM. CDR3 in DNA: TGTGCCAGCAGTTTATCCCGGGCTCCCCTAGGTTTC. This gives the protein CASSLSRAPLGF.

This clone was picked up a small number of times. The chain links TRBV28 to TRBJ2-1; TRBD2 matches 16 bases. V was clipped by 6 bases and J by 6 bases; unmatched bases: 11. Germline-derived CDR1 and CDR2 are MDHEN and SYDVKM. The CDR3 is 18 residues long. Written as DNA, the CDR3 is TGTGCCAGCAGACCGACCGGGACTAGCGGGAGGGAGACCAATGAGCAGTTCTTC. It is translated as CASRPTGTSGRETNEQFF. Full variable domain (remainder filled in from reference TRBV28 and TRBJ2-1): DVKVTQSSRYLVKRTGEKVFLECVQDMDHENMFWYRQDPGLGLRLIYFSYDVKMKEKGDIPEGYSVSREKKERFSLILESASTNQTSMYLCASRPTGTSGRETNEQFFGPGTRLTVL.

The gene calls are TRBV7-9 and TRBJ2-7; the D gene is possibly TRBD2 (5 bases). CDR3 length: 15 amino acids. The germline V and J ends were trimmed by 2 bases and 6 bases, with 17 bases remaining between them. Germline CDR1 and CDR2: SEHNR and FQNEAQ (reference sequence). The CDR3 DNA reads TGTGCCAGCAGCTTAACAGACTATCGGTCGTCCGAGCAGTACTTC. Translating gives CASSLTDYRSSEQYF.

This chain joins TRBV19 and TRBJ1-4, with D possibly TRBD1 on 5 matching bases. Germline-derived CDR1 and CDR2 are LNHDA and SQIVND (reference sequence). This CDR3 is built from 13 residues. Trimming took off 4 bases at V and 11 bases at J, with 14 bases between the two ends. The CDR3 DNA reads TGTGCCAGTAGTACCCCACCGGGGGAGAAACTGTTTTTT. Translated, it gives CASSTPPGEKLFF.

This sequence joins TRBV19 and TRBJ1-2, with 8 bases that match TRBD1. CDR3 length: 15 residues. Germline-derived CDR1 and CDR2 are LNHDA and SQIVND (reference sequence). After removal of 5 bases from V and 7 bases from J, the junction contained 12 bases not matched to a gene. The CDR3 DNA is TGTGCCAGTAGTCCCACACGACAGGGGCTAAGTGGCTACACCTTC. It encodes CASSPTRQGLSGYTF.

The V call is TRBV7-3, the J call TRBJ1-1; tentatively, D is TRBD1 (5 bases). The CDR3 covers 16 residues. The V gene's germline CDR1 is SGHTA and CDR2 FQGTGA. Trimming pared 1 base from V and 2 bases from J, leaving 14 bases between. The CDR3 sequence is CASSLMGGGSNTEAFF. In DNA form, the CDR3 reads TGTGCCAGCAGCTTAATGGGCGGGGGAAGTAACACTGAAGCTTTCTTT.

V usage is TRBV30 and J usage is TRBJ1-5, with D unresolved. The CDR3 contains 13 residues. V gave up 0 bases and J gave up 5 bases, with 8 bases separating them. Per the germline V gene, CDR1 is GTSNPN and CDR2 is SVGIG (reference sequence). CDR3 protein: CAWSVEGDQPQHF. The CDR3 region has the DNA TGTGCCTGGAGTGTGGAAGGAGATCAGCCCCAGCATTTT.

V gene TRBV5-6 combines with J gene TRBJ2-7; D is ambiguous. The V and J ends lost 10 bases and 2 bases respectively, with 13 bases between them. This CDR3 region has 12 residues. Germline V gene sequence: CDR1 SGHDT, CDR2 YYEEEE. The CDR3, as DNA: TGTGCCTCCCAGGTGGGAACCTACGAGCAGTACTTC. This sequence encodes CASQVGTYEQYF.

CDR3 DNA sequence: TGTGCCAGCAGCCAAGATACAGGGACCTACAATGAGCAGTTCTTC. Amino acid sequence: CASSQDTGTYNEQFF. This sequence joins TRBV3-1 (or the pseudogene TRBV3-2) and TRBJ2-1; D possibly corresponds to TRBD1 (6 bases). The V end was cut by 0 bases, the J end by 2 bases, with 8 bases between. The CDR3 extends over 15 amino acids. In germline, CDR1 is LGHDT, CDR2 YNNKEL (reference sequence).

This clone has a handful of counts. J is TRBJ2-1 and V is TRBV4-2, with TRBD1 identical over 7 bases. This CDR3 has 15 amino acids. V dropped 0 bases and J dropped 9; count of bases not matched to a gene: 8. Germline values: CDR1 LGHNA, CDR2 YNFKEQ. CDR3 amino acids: CASSQDSTPGGEQFF. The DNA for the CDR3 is TGTGCCAGCAGCCAAGATTCCACCCCAGGGGGTGAGCAGTTCTTC.

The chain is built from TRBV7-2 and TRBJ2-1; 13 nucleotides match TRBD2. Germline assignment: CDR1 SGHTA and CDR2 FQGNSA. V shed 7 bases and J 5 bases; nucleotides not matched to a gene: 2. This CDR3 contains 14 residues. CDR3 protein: CASKLAGGHNEQFF. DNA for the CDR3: TGTGCCAGCAAACTAGCGGGAGGGCACAATGAGCAGTTCTTC.